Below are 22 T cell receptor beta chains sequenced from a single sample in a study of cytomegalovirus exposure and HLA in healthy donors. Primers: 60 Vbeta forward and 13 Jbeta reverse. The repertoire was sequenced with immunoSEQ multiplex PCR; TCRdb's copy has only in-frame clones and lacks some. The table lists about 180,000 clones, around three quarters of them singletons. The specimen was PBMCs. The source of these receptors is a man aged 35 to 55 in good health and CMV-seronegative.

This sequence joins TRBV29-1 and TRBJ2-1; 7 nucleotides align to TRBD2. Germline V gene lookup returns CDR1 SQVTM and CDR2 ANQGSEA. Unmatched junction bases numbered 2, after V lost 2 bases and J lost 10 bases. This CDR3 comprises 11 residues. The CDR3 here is CSVELGGEQFF. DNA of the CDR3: TGCAGCGTTGAACTGGGAGGGGAGCAGTTCTTC.

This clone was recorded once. The CDR3 bases are TGTGCCTGGAGTTTCTCGTCGGGGGCCTACGAGCAGTACTTC. It translates to CAWSFSSGAYEQYF. This chain connects TRBV30 to TRBJ2-7; a weak D match, TRBD2 (6 bases). Germline V lookup: CDR1 GTSNPN, CDR2 SVGIG (reference sequence). This CDR3 has 14 amino acids. Trimming pared 2 bases from V and 2 bases from J, leaving 13 bases between.

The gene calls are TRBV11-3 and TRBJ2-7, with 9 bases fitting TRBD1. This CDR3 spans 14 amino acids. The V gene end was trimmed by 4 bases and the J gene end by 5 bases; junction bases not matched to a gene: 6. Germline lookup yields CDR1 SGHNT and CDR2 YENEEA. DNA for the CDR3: TGTGCCAGCAGCTCCCGGGACAGGGACGACGAGCAGTACTTC. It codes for CASSSRDRDDEQYF.

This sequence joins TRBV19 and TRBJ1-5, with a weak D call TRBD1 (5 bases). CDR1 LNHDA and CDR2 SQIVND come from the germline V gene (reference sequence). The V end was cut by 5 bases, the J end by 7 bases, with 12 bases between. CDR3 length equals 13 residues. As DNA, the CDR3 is TGTGCCAGTAGTCATGCGGGGGACCAGCCCCAGCATTTT. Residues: CASSHAGDQPQHF.

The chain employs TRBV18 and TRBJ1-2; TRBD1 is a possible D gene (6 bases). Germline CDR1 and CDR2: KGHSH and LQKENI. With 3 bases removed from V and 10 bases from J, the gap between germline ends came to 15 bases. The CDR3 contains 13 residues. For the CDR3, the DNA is TGTGCCAGCTCACCGGACAGAGGCAGGGACTACACCTTC. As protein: CASSPDRGRDYTF.

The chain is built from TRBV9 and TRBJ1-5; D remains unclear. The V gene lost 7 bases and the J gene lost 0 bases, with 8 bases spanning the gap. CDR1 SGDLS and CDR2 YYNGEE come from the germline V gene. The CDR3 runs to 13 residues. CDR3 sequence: CASGRDSNQPQHF. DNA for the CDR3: TGTGCCAGCGGTAGAGATAGCAATCAGCCCCAGCATTTT. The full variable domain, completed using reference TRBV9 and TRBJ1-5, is DSGVTQTPKHLITATGQRVTLRCSPRSGDLSVYWYQQSLDQGLQFLIQYYNGEERAKGNILERFSAQQFPDLHSELNLSSLELGDSALYFCASGRDSNQPQHFGDGTRLSIL.

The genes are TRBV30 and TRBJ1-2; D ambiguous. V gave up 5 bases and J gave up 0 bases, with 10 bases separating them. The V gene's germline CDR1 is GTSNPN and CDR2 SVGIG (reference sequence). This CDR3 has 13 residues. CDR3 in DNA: TGTGCCTGGTCTTACGGGGCTAACTATGGCTACACCTTC. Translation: CAWSYGANYGYTF.

The CDR3 sequence is CASSLGPPGQGSYEQYF. The CDR3 DNA reads TGTGCCAGCAGCTTAGGTCCACCGGGACAGGGGAGCTACGAGCAGTACTTC. This chain joins TRBV7-2 and TRBJ2-7; 10 bases match TRBD1. The CDR3 covers 17 residues. Germline trimming cut 1 base from V and 3 bases from J; bases unmatched to any gene: 9. CDR1 SGHTA and CDR2 FQGNSA come from the germline V gene.

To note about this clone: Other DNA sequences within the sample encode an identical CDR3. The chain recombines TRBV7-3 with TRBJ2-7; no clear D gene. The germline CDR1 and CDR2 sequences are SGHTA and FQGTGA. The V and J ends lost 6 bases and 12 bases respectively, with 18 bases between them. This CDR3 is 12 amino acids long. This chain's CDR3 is CASSSLGGDRYF. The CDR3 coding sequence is TGTGCCAGCAGTTCACTTGGCGGCGATCGGTACTTC.

This CDR3 is CASSSGLNEKLFF. DNA for the CDR3: TGTGCCAGCAGCTCCGGACTGAATGAAAAACTGTTTTTT. V usage is TRBV11-2 and J usage is TRBJ1-4; the D is unclear. The length of the CDR3 is 13 residues. The V end lost 4 bases, the J end lost 5 bases, and 8 bases lay between the germline ends. The germline V gene has CDR1 SGHAT and CDR2 FQNNGV.

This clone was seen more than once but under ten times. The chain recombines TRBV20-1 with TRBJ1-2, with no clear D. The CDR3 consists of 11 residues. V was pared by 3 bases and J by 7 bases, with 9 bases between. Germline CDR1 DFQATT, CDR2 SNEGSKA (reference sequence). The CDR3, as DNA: TGCAGTGCTAGGGGCCTCGGTGGCTACACCTTC. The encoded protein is CSARGLGGYTF.

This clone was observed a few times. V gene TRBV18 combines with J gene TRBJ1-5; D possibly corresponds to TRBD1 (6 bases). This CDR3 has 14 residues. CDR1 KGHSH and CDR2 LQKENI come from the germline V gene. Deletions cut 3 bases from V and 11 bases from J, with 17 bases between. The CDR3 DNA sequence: TGTGCCAGCTCACCTAAGGACAGAGGGACGGCCCAGCATTTT. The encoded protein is CASSPKDRGTAQHF.

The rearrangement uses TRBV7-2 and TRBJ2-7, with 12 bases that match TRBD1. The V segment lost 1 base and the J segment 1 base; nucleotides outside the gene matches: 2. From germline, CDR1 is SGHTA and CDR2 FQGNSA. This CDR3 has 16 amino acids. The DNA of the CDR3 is TGTGCCAGCAGCTTAGTGGGACAGGGGGCTTCCTACGAGCAGTACTTC. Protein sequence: CASSLVGQGASYEQYF.

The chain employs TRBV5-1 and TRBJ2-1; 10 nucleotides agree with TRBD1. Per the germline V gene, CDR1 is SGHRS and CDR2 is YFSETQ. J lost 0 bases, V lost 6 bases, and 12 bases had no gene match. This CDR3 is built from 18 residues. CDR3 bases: TGCGCCAGCAATCCGGGACAGGGGCCCGGTAGCTCCTACAATGAGCAGTTCTTC. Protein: CASNPGQGPGSSYNEQFF. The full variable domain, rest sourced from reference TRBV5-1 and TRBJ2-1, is KAGVTQTPRYLIKTRGQQVTLSCSPISGHRSVSWYQQTPGQGLQFLFEYFSETQRNKGNFPGRFSGRQFSNSRSEMNVSTLELGDSALYLCASNPGQGPGSSYNEQFFGPGTRLTVL.

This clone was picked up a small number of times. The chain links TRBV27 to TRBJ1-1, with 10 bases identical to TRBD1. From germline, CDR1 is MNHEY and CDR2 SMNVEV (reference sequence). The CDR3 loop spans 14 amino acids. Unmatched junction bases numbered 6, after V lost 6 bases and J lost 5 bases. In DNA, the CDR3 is TGTGCCAGCAGACGACAGGGGGCGGGTACTGAAGCTTTCTTT. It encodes CASRRQGAGTEAFF.

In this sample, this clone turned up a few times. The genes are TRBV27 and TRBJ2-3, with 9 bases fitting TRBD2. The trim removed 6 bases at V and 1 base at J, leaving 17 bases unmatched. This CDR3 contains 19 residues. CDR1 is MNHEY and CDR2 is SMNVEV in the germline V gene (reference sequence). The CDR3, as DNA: TGTGCCAGCAGGTCGGTGATCGCGGGGGGGTACTTTCGCACAGATACGCAGTATTTT. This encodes CASRSVIAGGYFRTDTQYF.

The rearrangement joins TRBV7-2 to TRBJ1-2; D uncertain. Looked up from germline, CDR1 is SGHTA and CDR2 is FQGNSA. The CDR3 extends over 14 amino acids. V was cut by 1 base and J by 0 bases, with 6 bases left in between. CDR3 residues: CASSLDNANYGYTF. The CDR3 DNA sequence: TGTGCCAGCAGCTTAGACAACGCTAACTATGGCTACACCTTC. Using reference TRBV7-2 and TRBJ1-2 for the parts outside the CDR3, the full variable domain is GAGVSQSPSNKVTEKGKDVELRCDPISGHTALYWYRQSLGQGLEFLIYFQGNSAPDKSGLPSDRFSAERTGGSVSTLTIQRTQQEDSAVYLCASSLDNANYGYTFGSGTRLTVV.

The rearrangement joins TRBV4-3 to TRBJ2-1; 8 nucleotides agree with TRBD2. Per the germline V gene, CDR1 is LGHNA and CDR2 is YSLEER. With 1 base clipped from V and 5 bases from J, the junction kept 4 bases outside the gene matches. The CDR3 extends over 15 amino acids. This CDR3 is CASSQGLARDNEQFF. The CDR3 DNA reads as TGCGCCAGCAGCCAAGGACTAGCGAGAGACAATGAGCAGTTCTTC.

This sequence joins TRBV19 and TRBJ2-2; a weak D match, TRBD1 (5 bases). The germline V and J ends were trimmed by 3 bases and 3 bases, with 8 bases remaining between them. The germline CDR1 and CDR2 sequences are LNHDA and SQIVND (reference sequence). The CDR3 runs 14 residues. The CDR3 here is CASSIDSHTGELFF. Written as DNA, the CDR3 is TGTGCCAGTAGTATCGACAGCCACACCGGGGAGCTGTTTTTT.

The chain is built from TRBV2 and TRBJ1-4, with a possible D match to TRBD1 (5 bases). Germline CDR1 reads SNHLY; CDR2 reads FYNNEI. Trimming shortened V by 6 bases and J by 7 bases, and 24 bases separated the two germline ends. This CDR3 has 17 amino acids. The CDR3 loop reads CASRTNPGGAGSEKLFF. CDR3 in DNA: TGTGCCAGCAGAACCAACCCCGGAGGGGCCGGGAGTGAAAAACTGTTTTTT.

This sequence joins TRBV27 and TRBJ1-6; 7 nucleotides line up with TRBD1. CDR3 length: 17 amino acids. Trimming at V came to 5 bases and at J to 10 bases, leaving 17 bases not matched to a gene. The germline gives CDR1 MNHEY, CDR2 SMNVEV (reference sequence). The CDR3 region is CASSARQGGFIGSPLHF. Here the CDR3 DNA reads TGTGCCAGCAGTGCACGACAGGGAGGATTCATAGGGTCACCCCTCCACTTT.

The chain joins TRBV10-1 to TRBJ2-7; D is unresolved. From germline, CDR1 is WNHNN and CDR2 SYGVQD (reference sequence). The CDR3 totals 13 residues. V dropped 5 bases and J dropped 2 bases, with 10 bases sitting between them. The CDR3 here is CASSPDTTYEQYF. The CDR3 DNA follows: TGCGCCAGCAGTCCCGACACAACCTACGAGCAGTACTTC.